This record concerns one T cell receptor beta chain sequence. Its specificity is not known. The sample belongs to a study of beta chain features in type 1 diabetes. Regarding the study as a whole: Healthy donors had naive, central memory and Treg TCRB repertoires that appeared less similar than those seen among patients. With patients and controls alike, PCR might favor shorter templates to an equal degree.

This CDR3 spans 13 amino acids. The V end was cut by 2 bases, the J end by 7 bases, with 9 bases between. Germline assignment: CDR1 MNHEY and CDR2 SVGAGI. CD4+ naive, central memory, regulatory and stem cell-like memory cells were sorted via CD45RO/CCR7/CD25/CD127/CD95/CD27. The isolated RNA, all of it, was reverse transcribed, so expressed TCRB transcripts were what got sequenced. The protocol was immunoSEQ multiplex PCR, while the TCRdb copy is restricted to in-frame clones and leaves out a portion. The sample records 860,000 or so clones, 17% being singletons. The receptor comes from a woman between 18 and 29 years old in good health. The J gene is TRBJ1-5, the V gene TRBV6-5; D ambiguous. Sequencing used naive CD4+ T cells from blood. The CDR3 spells CASSYRGPQPQHF. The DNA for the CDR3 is TGTGCCAGCAGTTACAGAGGCCCCCAGCCCCAGCATTTT.